This record looks at one T cell receptor beta chain sequence and its context. Its antigen remains unknown. This specimen belongs to a study of T cell clones after liver transplantation. The germline CDR1 and CDR2 sequences are DFQATT and SNEGSKA (reference sequence). CDR3 length: 9 residues. The germline V and J ends were trimmed by 5 bases and 7 bases, with 6 bases remaining between them. Repertoires were generated with immunoSEQ multiplex PCR, while TCRdb's copy carries only in-frame clones and drops some. This table holds more than 95,000 clones, around 83% found once. The study's findings and limits: Rather than being deleted, graft donor-reactive T cells may have moved into the graft.

The chain couples TRBV20-1 to TRBJ2-7, with D possibly matching TRBD2 (6 bases). This clonotype originated in a human donor who received a liver transplant. The specimen comprised CD4+ T cells from blood, sampled before liver transplant. The CDR3 region has the DNA TGCAGTGCTGGAGGGGAGCAGTACTTC. Residues: CSAGGEQYF.